Following are 6 T cell receptor beta chains from one sample sequenced in a study of T cell changes during pregnancy in multiple sclerosis. Assay: immunoSEQ multiplex PCR; the TCRdb copy retains only in-frame clones and omits some. Of approximately 100,000 clones listed, about 94% are singletons. This material consisted of peripheral blood, taken before pregnancy. The receptors were gathered from a female donor with multiple sclerosis, enrolled in a pregnancy study.

The chain couples TRBV13 to TRBJ1-2; perhaps TRBD1 as D (6 bases). Trimming took off 4 bases at V and 2 bases at J, with 17 bases between the two ends. The CDR3 totals 16 residues. Germline V gene sequence: CDR1 PRHDT, CDR2 FYEKMQ (reference sequence). CDR3 amino acids: CASSSTPQGRNYGYTF. The CDR3, as DNA: TGTGCCAGCAGCTCTACCCCGCAGGGGCGGAACTATGGCTACACCTTC.

The chain links TRBV5-4 to TRBJ2-7; maybe TRBD2 (6 bases). The germline V and J ends were trimmed by 3 bases and 4 bases, with 20 bases remaining between them. This CDR3 region has 16 residues. Per the germline V gene, CDR1 is SGHNT and CDR2 is YYREEE (reference sequence). The CDR3 loop is CASSWAWAGKAYEQYF. The CDR3 nucleotides are TGTGCCAGCAGCTGGGCCTGGGCGGGAAAAGCTTACGAGCAGTACTTC.

The chain is built from TRBV19 and TRBJ1-4, with D unresolved. In germline, CDR1 is LNHDA, CDR2 SQIVND (reference sequence). Trimming left V 3 bases short and J 0 bases short, with 8 bases between. The CDR3 is made up of 15 amino acids. CDR3 DNA sequence: TGTGCCAGTAGTATCGGGAGCGCAACTAATGAAAAACTGTTTTTT. Amino acid sequence: CASSIGSATNEKLFF.

The gene calls are TRBV9 and TRBJ2-4; 9 positions agree with TRBD1. Germline V CDR1 and CDR2: SGDLS, YYNGEE. The CDR3 consists of 16 residues. With V trimmed by 2 bases and J by 0 bases, 3 bases remained unmatched. In DNA, the CDR3 is TGTGCCAGCAGCGTGGGACAGGGAGTAGCCAAAAACATTCAGTACTTC. Protein: CASSVGQGVAKNIQYF. Using reference TRBV9 and TRBJ2-4 for the parts outside the CDR3, the full variable domain is DSGVTQTPKHLITATGQRVTLRCSPRSGDLSVYWYQQSLDQGLQFLIQYYNGEERAKGNILERFSAQQFPDLHSELNLSSLELGDSALYFCASSVGQGVAKNIQYFGAGTRLSVL.

This clone appeared a few times. V and J are TRBV6-1 and TRBJ1-2, with D possibly matching TRBD1 (6 bases). The CDR3 consists of 12 residues. The V gene lost 3 bases and the J gene lost 7 bases, with 9 bases spanning the gap. The germline CDR1 and CDR2 sequences are MNHNS and SASEGT. The CDR3 sequence is CASSDMGAGYTF. The DNA for the CDR3 is TGTGCCAGCAGTGACATGGGGGCTGGCTACACCTTC.

This chain connects TRBV30 to TRBJ1-4; tentative D call: TRBD1 (6 bases). The CDR3 length is 13 residues. Per the germline V gene, CDR1 is GTSNPN and CDR2 is SVGIG (reference sequence). V was shortened by 1 base and J by 5 bases, with 8 bases between the two germline ends. CDR3 coding DNA: TGTGCCTGGAGTGGGACAGCCAATGAAAAACTGTTTTTT. Translated: CAWSGTANEKLFF. Complete variable domain (other parts from reference TRBV30 and TRBJ1-4): SQTIHQWPATLVQPVGSPLSLECTVEGTSNPNLYWYRQAAGRGLQLLFYSVGIGQISSEVPQNLSASRPQDRQFILSSKKLLLSDSGFYLCAWSGTANEKLFFGSGTQLSVL.